Listed below are T cell receptor beta chains from one sample, sequenced in a study of cytomegalovirus exposure and HLA in healthy donors. Clones were read by immunoSEQ multiplex PCR, and TCRdb kept only the in-frame ones, dropping some. The table includes about 77,000 clones, roughly 75% detected once. Sequenced input: PBMCs. The receptors stem from a middle-aged woman in good health and CMV-seronegative. Both conserved end residues are part of each CDR3. The order of the fields is V gene, clone size, D gene, J gene, CDR3 DNA, CDR3 protein. The D gene is left open where the match is weak. Where a row states a size, it is once, few, many or the class of an expanded clone; other rows omit it.

>TRBV10-3|few|-|TRBJ2-3
TGTGCCATCAGTGAACCTCCCGACAGCGGCACAGATACGCAGTATTTT
CAISEPPDSGTDTQYF
>TRBV6-5|-|-|TRBJ1-2
TGTGCCAGCAGTTACGACAGGACTCGGGGCTATGGCTACACCTTC
CASSYDRTRGYGYTF
>TRBV7-9|-|-|TRBJ1-2
TGTGCCAGCAGCTTAGACAGGGACGATGGCTACACCTTC
CASSLDRDDGYTF
>TRBV7-2|-|-|TRBJ1-1
TGTGCCAGCAGCCCACGACAGGAGATGAACACTGAAGCTTTCTTT
CASSPRQEMNTEAFF
>TRBV11-3|-|TRBD1|TRBJ2-5
TGTGCCAGCAGCCCAGGCACCAGGACAGGGGGCTTCCAAGAGACCCAGTACTTC
CASSPGTRTGGFQETQYF
>TRBV28|-|-|TRBJ2-7
TGTGCCAGCAGTTTAATCCTGGGGGGTGAGCAGTACTTC
CASSLILGGEQYF
>TRBV18|few|TRBD2|TRBJ2-3
TGTGCCAGCTCACCGGGACTAGCGGGAGCCCTAAGTGGCACAGATACGCAGTATTTT
CASSPGLAGALSGTDTQYF
>TRBV18|-|-|TRBJ1-5
TGTGCCAGCTCACCGGACAGCTATCAGCCCCAGCATTTT
CASSPDSYQPQHF
>TRBV28|once|TRBD2|TRBJ2-3
TGTGCCAGCAGTTTTACTAGCGGGATAGTGGATACGCAGTATTTT
CASSFTSGIVDTQYF
>TRBV7-9|once|-|TRBJ1-1
TGTGCCAGCAGCCCCCGGGTTATTGAAGCTTTCTTT
CASSPRVIEAFF
>TRBV19|-|-|TRBJ2-7
TGTGCCAGTAGTCGGAGGCCAGATCTCTACGAGCAGTACTTC
CASSRRPDLYEQYF
>TRBV10-3|few|TRBD2|TRBJ2-7
TGTGCCATCAGTGACCAGGGACTAGCGTCTTTCTACGAGCAGTACTTC
CAISDQGLASFYEQYF
>TRBV19|few|TRBD1|TRBJ1-1
TGTGCCAGTAGTATAGATCTATTCGTCGGGACAGGGGGGAACACTGAAGCTTTCTTT
CASSIDLFVGTGGNTEAFF
>TRBV11-2|-|TRBD2|TRBJ2-2
TGTGCCAGCAGCCCGGTGGGAGGGTTCGGGTCCCGGGAGCTGTTTTTT
CASSPVGGFGSRELFF
>TRBV5-1|few|TRBD2|TRBJ2-5
TGCGCCAGCAGCTCGGGACTAGCGGGAGTTAAGACCCAGTACTTC
CASSSGLAGVKTQYF
>TRBV7-2|-|-|TRBJ2-1
TGTGCCAGCAGCTTAGCGCTCGGACAATACAATGAGCAGTTCTTC
CASSLALGQYNEQFF
>TRBV10-3|-|-|TRBJ2-5
TGTGCCGTCGGGTCCGGTTTCGGCACAGAGACCCAGTACTTC
CAVGSGFGTETQYF
>TRBV5-1|-|TRBD1|TRBJ1-1
TGCGCCAGCAGCTTGAGGGCAGGGGGCAACACTGAAGCTTTCTTT
CASSLRAGGNTEAFF
>TRBV4-2|-|TRBD1|TRBJ1-1
TGTGCCAGCAGCCAAGATAGGCAGGGGGTGAACACTGAAGCTTTCTTT
CASSQDRQGVNTEAFF
>TRBV4-3|once|TRBD1|TRBJ2-1
TGCGCCAGCAGCCATCAACTTGGACAGGGGGCCCACAATGAGCAGTTCTTC
CASSHQLGQGAHNEQFF
>TRBV6-6|-|-|TRBJ1-2
TGTGCCAGCACGGCAGGGGCCCCCAACTATGGCTACACCTTC
CASTAGAPNYGYTF
>TRBV5-1|-|-|TRBJ2-7
TGCGCCAGCAGCTTGTCAGGGTATTCGGGCGAGCAGTACTTC
CASSLSGYSGEQYF
>TRBV5-1|-|-|TRBJ2-7
TGCGCCAGCAGCTTGGAAACCCATACCCTCGAGCAGTACTTC
CASSLETHTLEQYF
>TRBV6-5|-|-|TRBJ2-3
TGTGCCAGCAGTTACTCTGGACGGGATCGAACGCAGTATTTT
CASSYSGRDRTQYF
>TRBV7-3|-|TRBD1|TRBJ1-1
TGTGCCAGCAGTCCAACAGGGGGGACTGAAGCTTTCTTT
CASSPTGGTEAFF
>TRBV15|-|TRBD1|TRBJ1-1
TGTGCCACCAGGCCGACAGGGTCTGACACTGAAGCTTTCTTT
CATRPTGSDTEAFF
>TRBV14|few|-|TRBJ2-3
TGTGCCAGCAGCCAAGGACGGGTGGAGTATTTT
CASSQGRVEYF